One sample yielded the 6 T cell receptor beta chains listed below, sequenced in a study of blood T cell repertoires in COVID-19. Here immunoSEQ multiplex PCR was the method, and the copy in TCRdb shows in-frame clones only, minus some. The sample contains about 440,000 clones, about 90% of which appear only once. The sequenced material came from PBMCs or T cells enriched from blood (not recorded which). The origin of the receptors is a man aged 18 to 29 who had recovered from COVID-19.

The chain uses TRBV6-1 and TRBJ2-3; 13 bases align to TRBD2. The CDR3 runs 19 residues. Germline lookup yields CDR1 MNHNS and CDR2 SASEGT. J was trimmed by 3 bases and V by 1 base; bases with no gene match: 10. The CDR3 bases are TGTGCCAGCAGTGAAGTACCAACTAGCGGGGGGGCCATTACAGATACGCAGTATTTT. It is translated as CASSEVPTSGGAITDTQYF.

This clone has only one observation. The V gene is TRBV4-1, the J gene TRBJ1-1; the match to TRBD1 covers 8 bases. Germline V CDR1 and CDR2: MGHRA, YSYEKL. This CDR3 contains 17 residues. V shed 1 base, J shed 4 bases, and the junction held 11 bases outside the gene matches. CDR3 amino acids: CASSQGDWIDRGTEAFF. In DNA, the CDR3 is TGCGCCAGCAGCCAAGGAGATTGGATCGACAGGGGCACTGAAGCTTTCTTT.

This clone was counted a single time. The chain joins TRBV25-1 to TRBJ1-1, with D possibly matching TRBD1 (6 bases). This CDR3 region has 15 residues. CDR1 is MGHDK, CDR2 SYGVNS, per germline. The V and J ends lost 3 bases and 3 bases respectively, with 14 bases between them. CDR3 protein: CASSDGQRLHTEAFF. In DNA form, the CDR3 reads TGTGCCAGCAGTGATGGACAGAGACTTCACACTGAAGCTTTCTTT.

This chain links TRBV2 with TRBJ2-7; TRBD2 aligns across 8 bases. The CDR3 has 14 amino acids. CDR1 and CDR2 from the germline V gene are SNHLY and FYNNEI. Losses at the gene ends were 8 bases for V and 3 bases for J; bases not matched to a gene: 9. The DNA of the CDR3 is TGTGCCAGCGGACGACTAGCGCCTAACTACGAGCAGTACTTC. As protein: CASGRLAPNYEQYF.

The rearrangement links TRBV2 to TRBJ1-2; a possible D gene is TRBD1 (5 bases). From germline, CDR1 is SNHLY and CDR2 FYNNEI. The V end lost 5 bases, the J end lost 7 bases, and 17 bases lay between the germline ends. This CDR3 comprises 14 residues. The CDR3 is CASSPLQERGGYTF. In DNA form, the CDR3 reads TGTGCCAGCAGTCCTTTACAGGAGCGAGGTGGCTACACCTTC.

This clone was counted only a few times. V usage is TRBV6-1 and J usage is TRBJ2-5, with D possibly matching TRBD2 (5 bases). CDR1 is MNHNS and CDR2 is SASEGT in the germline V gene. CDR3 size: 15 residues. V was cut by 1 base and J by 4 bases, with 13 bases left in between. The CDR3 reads CASSEDYGGRETQYF. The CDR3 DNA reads TGTGCCAGCAGTGAAGATTACGGTGGGAGAGAGACCCAGTACTTC.